Here is one T cell receptor (beta chain) with its context. In germline, CDR1 is MGHRA, CDR2 YSYEKL. There are 21 residues in the CDR3. The J segment lost 5 bases and the V segment lost 3 bases, leaving 23 bases of the junction unmatched. This record belongs to a study of shared T cell receptors in the human thymus. Profiled with immunoSEQ multiplex PCR; TCRdb holds only in-frame clones, not every one. The data show some 700,000 clones, more than 75% seen once. The same specimen was also included in a second study, on human thymus T cells.

V usage is TRBV4-1 and J usage is TRBJ2-5; 11 bases line up with TRBD2. Sequenced sample: thymocytes. This clonotype was obtained from a boy under two years old with a congenital heart defect. CDR3 loop: CASSQATDRRGTSGGRETQYF. The CDR3 DNA reads TGCGCCAGCAGCCAGGCCACGGACCGGAGGGGAACTAGCGGGGGTAGGGAGACCCAGTACTTC.